This T cell receptor beta chain was observed in a study of T cell repertoires in cytomegalovirus infection. This clonotype was observed at least ten times. No antigen is known for it. TCRdb analysed the reads with MiXCR anew, one entry per CDR3 protein. The sample lists about 220,000 distinct CDR3 sequences, less than 50% occurring once. This clonotype originated in a human donor in good health (CMV status not recorded). Some clones in this sample may be carry-over from other donors' samples. Specimen: CD8+ T cells from cultured PBMCs, collected from culture after CMV antigen stimulation.

CDR3 DNA sequence: TGTGCCAGCAGCCCCCGAGGAGACAGCGGGGGGCCTGCAGGGTCCGGGGAGCTGTTTTTT. This translates into CASSPRGDSGGPAGSGELFF. The rearrangement uses TRBV7-8 and TRBJ2-2, with TRBD2 matching over 9 bases. V trimming: 5 bases; J trimming: 6 bases; junction bases outside the gene matches: 22. Germline V CDR1 and CDR2: SGHVS, FQNEAQ. This CDR3 is built from 20 residues.